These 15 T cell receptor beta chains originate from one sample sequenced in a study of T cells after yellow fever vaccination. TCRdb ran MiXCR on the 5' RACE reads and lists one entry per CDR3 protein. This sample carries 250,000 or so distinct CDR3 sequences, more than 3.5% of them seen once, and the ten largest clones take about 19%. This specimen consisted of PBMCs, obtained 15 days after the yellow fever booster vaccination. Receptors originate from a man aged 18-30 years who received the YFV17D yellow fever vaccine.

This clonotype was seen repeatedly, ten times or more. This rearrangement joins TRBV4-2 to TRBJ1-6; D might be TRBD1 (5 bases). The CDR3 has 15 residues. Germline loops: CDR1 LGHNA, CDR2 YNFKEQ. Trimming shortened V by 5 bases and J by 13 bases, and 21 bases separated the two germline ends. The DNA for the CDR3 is TGTGCCAGCAGCAACCAAGGGGCCGTGGATGATCCCCTCCACTTT. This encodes CASSNQGAVDDPLHF.

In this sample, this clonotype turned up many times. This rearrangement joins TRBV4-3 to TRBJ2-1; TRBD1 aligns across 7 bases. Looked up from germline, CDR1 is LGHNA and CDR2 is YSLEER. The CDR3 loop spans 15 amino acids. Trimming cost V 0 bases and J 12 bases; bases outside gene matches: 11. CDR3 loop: CASSQDSGTEVGQFF. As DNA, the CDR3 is TGCGCCAGCAGCCAAGATTCCGGGACAGAGGTTGGGCAGTTCTTC.

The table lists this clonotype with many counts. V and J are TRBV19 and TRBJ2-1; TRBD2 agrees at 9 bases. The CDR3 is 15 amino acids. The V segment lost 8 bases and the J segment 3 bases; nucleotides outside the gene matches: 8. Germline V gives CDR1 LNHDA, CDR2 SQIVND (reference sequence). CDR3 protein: CASSLAGDHYNEQFF. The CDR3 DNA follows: TGTGCCAGTTCGTTAGCGGGGGACCACTACAATGAGCAGTTCTTC.

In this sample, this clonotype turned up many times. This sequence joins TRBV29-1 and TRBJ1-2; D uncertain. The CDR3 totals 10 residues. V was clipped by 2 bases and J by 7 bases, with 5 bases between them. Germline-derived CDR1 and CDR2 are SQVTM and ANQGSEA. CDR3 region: CSVEWGGYTF. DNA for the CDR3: TGCAGCGTTGAATGGGGTGGCTACACCTTC.

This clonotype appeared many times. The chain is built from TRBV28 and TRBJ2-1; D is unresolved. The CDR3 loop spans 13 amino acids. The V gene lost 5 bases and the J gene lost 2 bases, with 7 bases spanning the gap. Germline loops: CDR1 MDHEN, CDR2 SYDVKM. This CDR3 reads CASSPQTYNEQFF. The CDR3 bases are TGTGCCAGCAGTCCCCAGACCTACAATGAGCAGTTCTTC.

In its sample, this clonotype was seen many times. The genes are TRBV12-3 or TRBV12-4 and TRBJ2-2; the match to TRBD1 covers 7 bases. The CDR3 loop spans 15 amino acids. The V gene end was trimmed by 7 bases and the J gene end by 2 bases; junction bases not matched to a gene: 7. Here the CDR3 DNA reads TGTGCCAGCACCTCGGACAGGATCAACACCGGGGAGCTGTTTTTT. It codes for CASTSDRINTGELFF.

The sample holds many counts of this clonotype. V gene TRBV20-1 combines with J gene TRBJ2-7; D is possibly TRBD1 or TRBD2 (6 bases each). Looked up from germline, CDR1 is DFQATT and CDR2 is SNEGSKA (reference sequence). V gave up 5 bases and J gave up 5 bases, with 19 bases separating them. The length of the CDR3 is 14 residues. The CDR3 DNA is TGCAGTGCTCTGGACATCCGGGGGCGCGACGAGCAGTACGTC. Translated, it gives CSALDIRGRDEQYV.

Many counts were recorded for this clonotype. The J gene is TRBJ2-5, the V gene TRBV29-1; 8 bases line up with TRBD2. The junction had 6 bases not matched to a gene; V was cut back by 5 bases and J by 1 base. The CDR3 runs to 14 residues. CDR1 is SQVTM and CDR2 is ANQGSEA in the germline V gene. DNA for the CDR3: TGCAGCGTTTATCGGGGGGGCCGCCAAGAGACCCAGTACTTC. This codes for CSVYRGGRQETQYF.

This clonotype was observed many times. CDR3 region: CATSRDRGTDTQYF. Here the CDR3 DNA reads TGTGCCACCAGCAGAGACAGGGGGACAGATACGCAGTATTTT. This sequence joins TRBV15 and TRBJ2-3; 7 positions match TRBD1. The germline CDR1 and CDR2 sequences are LNHNV and YYDKDF (reference sequence). The V gene end was trimmed by 0 bases and the J gene end by 3 bases; junction bases not matched to a gene: 0. The CDR3 is 14 residues long.

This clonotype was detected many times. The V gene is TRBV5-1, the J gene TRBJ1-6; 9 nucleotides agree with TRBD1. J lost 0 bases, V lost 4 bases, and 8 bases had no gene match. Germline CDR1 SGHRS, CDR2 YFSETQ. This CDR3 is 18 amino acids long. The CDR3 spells CASSTGTGLRSYNSPLHF. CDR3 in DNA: TGCGCCAGCAGCACCGGGACAGGGCTTCGCTCCTATAATTCACCCCTCCACTTT.

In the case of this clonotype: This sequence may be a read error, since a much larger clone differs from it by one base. CDR3 sequence (DNA): TGTGCCGGCAGTTTTCGGACGAGCCGCACAGATACGCAGTATTTT. This translates into CAGSFRTSRTDTQYF. The V call is TRBV28, the J call TRBJ2-3; no firm D call. The CDR3 has 15 amino acids. In germline, CDR1 is MDHEN, CDR2 SYDVKM.

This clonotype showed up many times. CDR3 bases: TGCGCCAGCAGCTTGGATACCTCCCCGACCATATATTTT. Its translation is CASSLDTSPTIYF. The chain uses TRBV5-1 and TRBJ1-3; D ambiguous. V lost 0 bases to trimming and J lost 10 bases, with 11 bases between them. The CDR3 spans 13 residues. CDR1 SGHRS and CDR2 YFSETQ come from the germline V gene. Full variable domain (remainder filled in from reference TRBV5-1 and TRBJ1-3): KAGVTQTPRYLIKTRGQQVTLSCSPISGHRSVSWYQQTPGQGLQFLFEYFSETQRNKGNFPGRFSGRQFSNSRSEMNVSTLELGDSALYLCASSLDTSPTIYFGEGSWLTVV.

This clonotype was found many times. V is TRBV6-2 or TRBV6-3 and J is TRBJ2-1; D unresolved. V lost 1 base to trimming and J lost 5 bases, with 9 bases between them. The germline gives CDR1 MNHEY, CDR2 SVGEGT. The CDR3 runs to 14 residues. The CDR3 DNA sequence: TGTGCCAGCAGTTACTGGGTAGACCACAATGAGCAGTTCTTC. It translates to CASSYWVDHNEQFF.

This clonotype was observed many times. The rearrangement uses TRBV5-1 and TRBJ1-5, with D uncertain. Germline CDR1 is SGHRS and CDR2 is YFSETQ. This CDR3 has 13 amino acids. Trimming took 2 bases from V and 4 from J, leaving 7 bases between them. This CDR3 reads CASSFDGNQPQHF. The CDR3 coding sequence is TGCGCCAGCAGCTTCGATGGTAATCAGCCCCAGCATTTT.

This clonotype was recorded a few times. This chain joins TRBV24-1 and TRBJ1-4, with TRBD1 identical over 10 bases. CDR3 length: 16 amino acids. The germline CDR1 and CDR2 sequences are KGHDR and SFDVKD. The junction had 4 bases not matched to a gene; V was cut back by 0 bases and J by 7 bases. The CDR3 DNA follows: TGTGCCACCAGTGATTTGGCCGGGACAGGGGTTGAAAAACTGTTTTTT. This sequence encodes CATSDLAGTGVEKLFF.